The sequence of this T cell receptor beta chain was determined in a study of regulatory T cells in long-lasting Graves disease. Sequencing libraries for TCR beta were prepared with iRepertoire HTBI primers and Arm-PCR of CDR3 regions. TCRdb analysed the multiplex PCR reads with MiXCR anew, one entry per CDR3 protein. The sample shows around 360,000 distinct CDR3 sequences, 15% to 20% of them seen only once. This clonotype was detected many times. This sample's time point: newly diagnosed GD, antithyroid drugs for less than 3 months. PBMCs were the source of the RNA used for TCR sequencing. Germline-derived CDR1 and CDR2 are SGHRS and YFSETQ. The CDR3 totals 14 residues. V shed 0 bases and J shed 3 bases, with 9 bases lying between them. The sample was also reused in another study, on T cells in Graves' hyperthyroidism and ophthalmopathy.

The specimen comprised peripheral blood mononuclear cells (PBMCs), sampled at new diagnosis, from a patient treated with antithyroid drugs. V usage is TRBV5-1 and J usage is TRBJ1-1; D might be TRBD1 (6 bases). The TCR sequence derives from a young woman with Graves disease. CDR3 sequence reads: CASSLAQGHTEAFF. CDR3 coding DNA: TGCGCCAGCAGCTTGGCCCAGGGGCACACTGAAGCTTTCTTT.